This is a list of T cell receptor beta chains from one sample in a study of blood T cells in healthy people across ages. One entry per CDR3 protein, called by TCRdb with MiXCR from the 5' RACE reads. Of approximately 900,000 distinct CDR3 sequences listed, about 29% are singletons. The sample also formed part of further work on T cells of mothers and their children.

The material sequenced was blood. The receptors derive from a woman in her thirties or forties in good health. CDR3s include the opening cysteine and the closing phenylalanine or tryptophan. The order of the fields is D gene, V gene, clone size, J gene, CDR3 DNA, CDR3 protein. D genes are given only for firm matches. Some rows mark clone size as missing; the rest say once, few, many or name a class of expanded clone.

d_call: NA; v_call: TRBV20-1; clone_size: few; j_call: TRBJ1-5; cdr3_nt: TGCAGTGCTAGCCAAGCCCGACAGCCGAGCAATCAGCCCCAGCATTTT; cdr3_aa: CSASQARQPSNQPQHF
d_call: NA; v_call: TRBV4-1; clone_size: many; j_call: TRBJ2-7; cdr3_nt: TGCGCCAGCAGCCACCGGGACGCAACCTACGAGCAGTACTTC; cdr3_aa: CASSHRDATYEQYF
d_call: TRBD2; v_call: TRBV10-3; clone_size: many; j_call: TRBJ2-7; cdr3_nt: TGTGCCATCAGTGAGACGACTAGCGGGGTCCACGAGCAGTACTTC; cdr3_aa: CAISETTSGVHEQYF
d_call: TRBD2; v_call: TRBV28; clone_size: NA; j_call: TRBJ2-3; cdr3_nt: TGTGCCAGCAGGGCAATAGCGGGGGCTCGCACAGATACGCAGTATTTT; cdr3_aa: CASRAIAGARTDTQYF
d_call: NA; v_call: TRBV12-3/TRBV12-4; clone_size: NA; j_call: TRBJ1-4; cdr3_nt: TGTGCCAGCAGGTTCCAGCGAAAGGAAAAACTGTTTTTT; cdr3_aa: CASRFQRKEKLFF
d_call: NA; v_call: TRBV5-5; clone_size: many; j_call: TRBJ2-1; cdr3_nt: TGTGCCAGCAGCTTGCACCACGGGGAGCAGTTCTTC; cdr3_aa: CASSLHHGEQFF
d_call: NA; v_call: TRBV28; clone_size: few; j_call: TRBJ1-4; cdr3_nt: TGTGCCAGCAAGTTGCCGGGGCAGGGTAATGAAAAACTGTTTTTT; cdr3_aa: CASKLPGQGNEKLFF
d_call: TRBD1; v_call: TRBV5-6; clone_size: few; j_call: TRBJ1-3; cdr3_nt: TGTGCCAGCAGCTTGGAAGGGGGCCTCTCTGGAAACACCATATATTTT; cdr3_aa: CASSLEGGLSGNTIYF
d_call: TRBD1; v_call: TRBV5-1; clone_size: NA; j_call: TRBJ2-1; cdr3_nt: TGCGCCAGCAGCTTTTCCGGGACAGGGGGCGTAAACAATGAGCAGTTCTTC; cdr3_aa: CASSFSGTGGVNNEQFF
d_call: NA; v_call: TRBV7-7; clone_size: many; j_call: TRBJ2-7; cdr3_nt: TGTGCTAGCAGTCACCCCCCCGGTAGGCTGAACTCCTACGAGCAGTACTTC; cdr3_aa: CASSHPPGRLNSYEQYF
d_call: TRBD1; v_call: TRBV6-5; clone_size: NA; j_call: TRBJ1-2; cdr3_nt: TGTGCCAGCAGTCCCGAAAGCAGGGGGGTTTCTGGCTACACCTTC; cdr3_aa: CASSPESRGVSGYTF
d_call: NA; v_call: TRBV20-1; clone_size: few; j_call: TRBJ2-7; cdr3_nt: TGCAGTGCTAGAGGAGACGGGTCCTACGAGCAGTACTTC; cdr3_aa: CSARGDGSYEQYF
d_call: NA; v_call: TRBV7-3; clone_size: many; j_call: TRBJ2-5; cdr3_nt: TGTGCCAGCAGCTTAACGAATAGCAAAGGAGAGACCCAGTACTTC; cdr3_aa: CASSLTNSKGETQYF
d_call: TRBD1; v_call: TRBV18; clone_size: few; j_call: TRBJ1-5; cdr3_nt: TGTGCCAGCTCCCATACATTCGGACAGGGGAATCAGCCCCAGCATTTT; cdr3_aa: CASSHTFGQGNQPQHF
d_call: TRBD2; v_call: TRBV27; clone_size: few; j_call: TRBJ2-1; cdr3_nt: TGTGCCAGCAGTTTAGCGGGGGGGCCGGACAATGAGCAGTTCTTC; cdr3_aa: CASSLAGGPDNEQFF
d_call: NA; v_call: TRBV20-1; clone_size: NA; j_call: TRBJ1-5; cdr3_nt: TGCAGTGCTAGGTCGGGGAGGCCCCAGCATTTT; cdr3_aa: CSARSGRPQHF
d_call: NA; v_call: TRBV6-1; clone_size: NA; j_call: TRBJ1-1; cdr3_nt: TGTGCCTGCTACGACGGCCAGGGCACTGAAGCTTTCTTT; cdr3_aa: CACYDGQGTEAFF
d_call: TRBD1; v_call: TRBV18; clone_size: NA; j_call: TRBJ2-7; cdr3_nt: TGTGCCAGCTCACCCTCAGGGGGCTTGAACGAGCAGTACTTC; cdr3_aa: CASSPSGGLNEQYF
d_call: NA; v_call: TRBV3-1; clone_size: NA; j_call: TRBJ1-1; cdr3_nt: TGTGCCAGCAGCCAAGGGCTACGGACAGAAGAGGACACTGAAGCTTTCTTT; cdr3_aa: CASSQGLRTEEDTEAFF
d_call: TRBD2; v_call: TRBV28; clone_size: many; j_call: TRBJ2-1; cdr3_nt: TGTGCCAGCCTTCTAGCGGGGGGCTACAATGAGCAGTTCTTC; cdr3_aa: CASLLAGGYNEQFF
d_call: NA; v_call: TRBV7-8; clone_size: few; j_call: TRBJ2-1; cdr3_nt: TGTGCCAGCAGCCCTATGAGGCGGGGCCACAATGAGCAGTTCTTC; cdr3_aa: CASSPMRRGHNEQFF
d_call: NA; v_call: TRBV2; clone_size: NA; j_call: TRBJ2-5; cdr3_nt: TGTGCCGGCAGTGGGGGGACTCAGCAAGAGACCCAGTACTTC; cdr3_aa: CAGSGGTQQETQYF
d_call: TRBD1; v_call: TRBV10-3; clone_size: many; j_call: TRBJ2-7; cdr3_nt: TGTGCCATCAGTTTACAGGGGCCCACCTACGAGCAGTACTTC; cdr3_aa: CAISLQGPTYEQYF
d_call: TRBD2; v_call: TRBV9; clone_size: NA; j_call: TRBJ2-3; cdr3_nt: TGTGCCAGCAGCATTGGGTCTAGCGGGGGTACAGATACGCAGTATTTT; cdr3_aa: CASSIGSSGGTDTQYF
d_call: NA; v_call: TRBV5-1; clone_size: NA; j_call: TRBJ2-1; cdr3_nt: TGCGCCAGCAGCTTGACCTTGCGGGGCAATGAGCAGTTCTTC; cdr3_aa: CASSLTLRGNEQFF
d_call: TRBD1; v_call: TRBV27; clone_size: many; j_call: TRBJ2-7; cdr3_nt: TGTGCCAGCAGTTCCGGGACAGGGATGAACGAGCAGTACTTC; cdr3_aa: CASSSGTGMNEQYF
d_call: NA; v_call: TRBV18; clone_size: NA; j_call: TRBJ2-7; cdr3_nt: TGTGCCAGCTCACCAGATGGGGGGCTGGCGCAGTACTTC; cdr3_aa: CASSPDGGLAQYF
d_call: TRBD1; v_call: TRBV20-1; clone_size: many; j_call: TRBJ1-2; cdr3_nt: TGCAGTGCCCTCGGACAGGGGGAAGGCTATGGCTACACCTTC; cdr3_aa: CSALGQGEGYGYTF
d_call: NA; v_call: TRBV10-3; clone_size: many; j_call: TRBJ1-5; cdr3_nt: TGTGCCATCAGTAAGGGAGACTTGGGCAATCAGCCCCAGCATTTT; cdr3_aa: CAISKGDLGNQPQHF